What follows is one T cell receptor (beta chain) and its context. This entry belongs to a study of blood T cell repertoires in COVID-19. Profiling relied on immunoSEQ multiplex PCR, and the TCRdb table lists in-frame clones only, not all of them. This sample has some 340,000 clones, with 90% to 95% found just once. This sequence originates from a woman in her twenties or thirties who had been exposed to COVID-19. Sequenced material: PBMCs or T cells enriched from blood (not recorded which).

CDR3 nucleotide sequence: TGTGCCAGCAGTGTTCGACTAGCGACCTACGAGCAGTACTTC. Its protein is CASSVRLATYEQYF. The rearrangement joins TRBV2 to TRBJ2-7; TRBD2 matches at 8 bases. CDR1 SNHLY and CDR2 FYNNEI come from the germline V gene. The V and J ends lost 4 bases and 2 bases, in that order; junction bases with no gene match: 4. CDR3 length equals 14 residues.